The 10 T cell receptor beta chains reported below all come from one sample, sequenced in a study of blood T cell repertoires in COVID-19. Sequenced by immunoSEQ multiplex PCR; TCRdb stores in-frame clones only, minus some. The sample has some 500,000 clones, approximately 87% seen once. The sequencing input was PBMCs or T cells enriched from blood (not recorded which). These receptors were taken from a woman in her forties who had recovered from COVID-19.

This chain uses TRBV6-5 with TRBJ2-7; 9 nucleotides line up with TRBD2. Germline lookup yields CDR1 MNHEY and CDR2 SVGAGI. The V and J ends lost 6 bases and 0 bases, in that order; junction bases with no gene match: 6. This CDR3 is 15 amino acids long. This CDR3 is CASSRSGRSSYEQYF. The CDR3 DNA reads TGTGCCAGCAGCCGTAGCGGGAGATCCTCCTACGAGCAGTACTTC.

The genes are TRBV7-9 and TRBJ2-5; 12 bases map to TRBD2. This CDR3 region has 16 residues. Trimming removed 5 bases from V and 4 bases from J; junction bases left unmatched: 8. CDR1 and CDR2 (germline): SEHNR, FQNEAQ (reference sequence). The CDR3 region is CASSPRLAGDGETQYF. The CDR3 nucleotides read TGTGCCAGCAGCCCCCGACTAGCGGGAGATGGAGAGACCCAGTACTTC.

As for this clone: Other DNA sequences in the same sample also yield this CDR3. V gene TRBV10-3 combines with J gene TRBJ1-1; no reliable D call. The CDR3 covers 13 residues. With 0 bases removed from V and 1 base from J, the gap between germline ends came to 3 bases. Per the germline V gene, CDR1 is ENHRY and CDR2 is SYGVKD. For the CDR3, the DNA is TGTGCCATCAGTGAGTCGAGGAACACTGAAGCTTTCTTT. Encoded protein: CAISESRNTEAFF.

The chain recombines TRBV18 with TRBJ2-1; the match to TRBD2 covers 10 bases. Germline V CDR1 and CDR2: KGHSH, LQKENI. V was pared by 3 bases and J by 7 bases, with 3 bases of the junction left unmatched. The CDR3 is made up of 14 amino acids. The CDR3 region has the DNA TGTGCCAGCTCACCGGGACTAGCGATAAATGAGCAGTTCTTC. Encoded protein: CASSPGLAINEQFF.

This rearrangement joins TRBV28 to TRBJ1-5; 7 bases line up with TRBD1. Germline loops: CDR1 MDHEN, CDR2 SYDVKM. V gave up 5 bases and J gave up 5 bases; unmatched junction bases: 9. CDR3 length: 15 amino acids. CDR3 loop: CASSRPQRGHQPQHF. In DNA form, the CDR3 reads TGTGCCAGCAGTCGACCCCAAAGGGGGCATCAGCCCCAGCATTTT.

The chain recombines TRBV30 with TRBJ2-2, with D uncertain. CDR3 length: 12 residues. Trimming took off 0 bases at V and 6 bases at J, with 5 bases between the two ends. Germline CDR1 is GTSNPN and CDR2 is SVGIG (reference sequence). Here the CDR3 DNA reads TGTGCCTGGAGTGTTTGGCCCGGGGAGCTGTTTTTT. Encoded protein: CAWSVWPGELFF.

The chain couples TRBV19 to TRBJ2-2; possibly TRBD1 for D (6 bases). The V and J ends lost 0 bases and 1 base respectively, with 9 bases between them. The V gene's germline CDR1 is LNHDA and CDR2 SQIVND (reference sequence). This CDR3 comprises 16 residues. CDR3 amino acids: CASSIDWDMNTGELFF. Here the CDR3 DNA reads TGTGCCAGTAGTATAGATTGGGACATGAACACCGGGGAGCTGTTTTTT.

The V call is TRBV7-9, the J call TRBJ1-5; 9 nucleotides match TRBD1. V was clipped by 5 bases and J by 4 bases; unmatched bases: 3. Germline V CDR1 and CDR2: SEHNR, FQNEAQ (reference sequence). CDR3 length: 14 amino acids. Written as DNA, the CDR3 is TGTGCCAGCAGCCCCGGGACAGGGAATCAGCCCCAGCATTTT. Protein: CASSPGTGNQPQHF.

This clone showed up just once. The J gene is TRBJ1-1, the V gene TRBV2; 7 bases fit TRBD1. The CDR3 has 13 amino acids. The germline V gene encodes CDR1 SNHLY and CDR2 FYNNEI. Trimming took 5 bases from V and 6 from J; bases not matched to a gene: 6. The CDR3 sequence is CASSRQGLAEAFF. The CDR3 DNA sequence: TGTGCCAGCAGTAGACAGGGATTAGCTGAAGCTTTCTTT.

This chain links TRBV4-3 with TRBJ1-5; 10 bases align to TRBD1. Germline CDR1 LGHNA, CDR2 YSLEER. J gave up 5 bases and V 0 bases, and 7 bases lay outside the gene matches. The CDR3 contains 17 residues. CDR3 residues: CASSQEVATGGYQPQHF. CDR3 in DNA: TGCGCCAGCAGCCAAGAAGTAGCGACAGGGGGCTATCAGCCCCAGCATTTT.